This T cell receptor (beta chain) is from a study of T cells after yellow fever vaccination. Study-wide results and caveats: The secondary response was weaker but peaked faster, day 5 versus 15. Contamination by abundant bulk-population clonotypes could be present in FACS-sorted repertoires. The booster response re-showed most primary clones: roughly 97% CD4, 88% CD8.

Unmatched junction bases numbered 10, after V lost 5 bases and J lost 10 bases. Germline CDR1 and CDR2: SEHNR and FQNEAQ (reference sequence). The length of the CDR3 is 14 residues. The authors made TCR cDNA by 5'RACE template switching, adding a universal primer site and UMIs. TCRdb recomputed calls from the 5' RACE reads with MiXCR, one row per CDR3 protein. The table records 130,000 or so distinct CDR3 sequences, roughly 15% of them present only once. This clonotype was counted at least ten times. Its antigen is undetermined. Sample: CD8+ T cells sorted from PBMCs, taken 5 days after the yellow fever booster vaccination. The chain couples TRBV7-9 to TRBJ1-1; 10 nucleotides line up with TRBD1. This clonotype was sampled from a man in his late teens or twenties who received the YFV17D yellow fever vaccine. CDR3 DNA sequence: TGTGCCAGCAGCACCGGGACAGGGGTCCAAGGAGCTTTCTTT. This codes for CASSTGTGVQGAFF.